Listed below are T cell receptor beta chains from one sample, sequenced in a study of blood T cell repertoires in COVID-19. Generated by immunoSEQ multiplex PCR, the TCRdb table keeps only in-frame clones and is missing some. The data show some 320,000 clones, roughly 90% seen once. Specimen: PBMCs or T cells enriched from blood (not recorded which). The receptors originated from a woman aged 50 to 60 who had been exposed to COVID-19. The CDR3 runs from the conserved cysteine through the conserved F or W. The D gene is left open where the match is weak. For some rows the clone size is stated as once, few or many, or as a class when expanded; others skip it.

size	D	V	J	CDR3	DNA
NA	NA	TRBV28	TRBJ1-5	CASSLSPKGKPQHF	TGTGCCAGCAGTTTATCCCCTAAGGGGAAGCCCCAGCATTTT
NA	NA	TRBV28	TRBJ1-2	CASAPGVYGYTF	TGTGCCAGCGCGCCAGGGGTCTATGGCTACACCTTC
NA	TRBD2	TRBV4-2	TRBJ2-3	CASSQDLSGGITDTQYF	TGTGCCAGCAGCCAAGATCTTAGCGGGGGGATCACAGATACGCAGTATTTT
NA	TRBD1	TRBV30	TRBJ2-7	CAWGDRSIYEQYF	TGTGCCTGGGGGGACAGGTCTATCTACGAGCAGTACTTC
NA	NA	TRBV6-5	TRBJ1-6	CASTVGQNNSPLHF	TGTGCCAGCACAGTCGGACAGAATAATTCACCCCTCCACTTT
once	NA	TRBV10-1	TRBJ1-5	CASSESFMGGGRHSNQPQHF	TGCGCCAGCAGTGAGTCGTTTATGGGGGGGGGTCGTCACAGCAATCAGCCCCAGCATTTT
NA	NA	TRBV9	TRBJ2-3	CASSLGVTDTQYF	TGTGCCAGCAGCCTCGGGGTCACAGATACGCAGTATTTT
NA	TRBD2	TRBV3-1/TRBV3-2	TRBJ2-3	CASSPPKGQRGGSSTDTQYF	TGTGCCAGCAGCCCCCCCAAGGGGCAGCGGGGGGGATCTAGCACAGATACGCAGTATTTT
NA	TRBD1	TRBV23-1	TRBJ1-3	CASRPSGQGNEGENTIYF	TGCGCCAGCAGACCTTCGGGACAGGGTAACGAGGGGGAAAACACCATATATTTT
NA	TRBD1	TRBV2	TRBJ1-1	CASSQEQGAHTEAFF	TGTGCCAGCAGTCAAGAACAGGGGGCGCACACTGAAGCTTTCTTT
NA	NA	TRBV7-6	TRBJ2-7	CASSLASREYEQYF	TGTGCCAGCAGCTTAGCGAGTCGAGAATACGAGCAGTACTTC
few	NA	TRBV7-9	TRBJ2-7	CASSRTFNPTGSDYEQYF	TGTGCCAGCAGCCGGACCTTTAACCCCACAGGGTCTGACTACGAGCAGTACTTC
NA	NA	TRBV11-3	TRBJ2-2	CASSLSVSGGELFF	TGTGCCAGCAGCTTAAGCGTCAGCGGCGGGGAGCTGTTTTTT
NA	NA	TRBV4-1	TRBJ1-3	CASSQSVLAGNTIYF	TGCGCCAGCAGCCAATCGGTCCTCGCTGGAAACACCATATATTTT
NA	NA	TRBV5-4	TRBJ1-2	CASSPTSGGLNYGYTF	TGTGCCAGCAGCCCGACAAGCGGGGGACTTAACTATGGCTACACCTTC
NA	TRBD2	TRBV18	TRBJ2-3	CASSKGPSGGLDTQYF	TGTGCCAGCTCAAAAGGGCCTAGCGGGGGATTAGATACGCAGTATTTT
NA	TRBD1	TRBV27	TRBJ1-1	CASSLGQGKNTEAFF	TGTGCCAGCAGTTTAGGACAGGGGAAGAACACTGAAGCTTTCTTT
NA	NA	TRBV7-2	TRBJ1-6	CASSKDSSYNSPLHF	TGTGCCAGCAGCAAAGACAGCTCCTATAATTCACCCCTCCACTTT
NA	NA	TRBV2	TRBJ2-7	CASTIRRGEQYF	TGTGCCAGCACTATACGGCGGGGCGAGCAGTACTTC
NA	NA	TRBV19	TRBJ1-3	CASSPSRLRGSGNTIYF	TGTGCCAGTAGTCCCTCCCGTCTAAGGGGCTCTGGAAACACCATATATTTT
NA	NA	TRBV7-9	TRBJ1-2	CASSKDTGNYGYTF	TGTGCCAGCAGCAAAGATACAGGGAACTATGGCTACACCTTC
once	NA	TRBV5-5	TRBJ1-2	CASRFGAGLIYGYTF	TGTGCCAGCAGGTTCGGCGCAGGGCTCATCTATGGCTACACCTTC
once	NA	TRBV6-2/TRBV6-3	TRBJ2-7	CASSTGFSYEQYF	TGTGCCAGCAGTACGGGGTTCTCCTACGAGCAGTACTTC
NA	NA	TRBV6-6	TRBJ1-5	CASSRTSGGDSNQPQHF	TGTGCCAGCAGTCGGACATCCGGGGGGGATAGCAATCAGCCCCAGCATTTT
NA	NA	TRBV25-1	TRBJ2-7	CASRIGDPNEQYF	TGTGCCAGCAGAATCGGGGATCCAAACGAGCAGTACTTC
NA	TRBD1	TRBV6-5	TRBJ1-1	CASSIFTGDTEAFF	TGTGCCAGCAGCATTTTTACAGGGGACACTGAAGCTTTCTTT
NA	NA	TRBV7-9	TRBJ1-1	CASSLVPGTEAFF	TGTGCCAGCAGCTTAGTCCCGGGAACTGAAGCTTTCTTT
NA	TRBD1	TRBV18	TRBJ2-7	CASSPGTEGKQYF	TGTGCCAGCTCACCCGGGACAGAGGGGAAGCAGTACTTC
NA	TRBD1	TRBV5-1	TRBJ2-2	CASSTGGIDTGELFF	TGCGCCAGCAGTACAGGGGGCATAGACACCGGGGAGCTGTTTTTT
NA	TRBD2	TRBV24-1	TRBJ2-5	CATSDSRHGTTQETQYF	TGTGCCACCAGTGACTCCCGACATGGGACTACTCAAGAGACCCAGTACTTC
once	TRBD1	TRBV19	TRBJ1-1	CASIRQGNTEAFF	TGTGCCAGTATTCGACAGGGGAACACTGAAGCTTTCTTT
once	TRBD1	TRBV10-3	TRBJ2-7	CATGGTTGGSYEQYF	TGTGCCACCGGAGGCACGACAGGGGGCTCCTACGAGCAGTACTTC
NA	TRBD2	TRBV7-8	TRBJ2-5	CASRSPSGGLQETQYF	TGTGCCAGCAGATCCCCGTCGGGAGGGTTGCAAGAGACCCAGTACTTC
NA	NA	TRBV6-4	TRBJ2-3	CASSDFLYSGAITDTQYF	TGTGCCAGCAGTGACTTTCTGTATAGCGGAGCAATCACAGATACGCAGTATTTT
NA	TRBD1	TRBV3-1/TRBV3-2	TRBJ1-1	CASSSRDRVLFLNTEAFF	TGTGCCAGCAGCTCCCGGGACAGGGTTTTGTTTCTGAACACTGAAGCTTTCTTT
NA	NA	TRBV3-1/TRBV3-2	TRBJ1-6	CASSQGRNSPLHF	TGTGCCAGCAGCCAAGGGCGGAATTCACCCCTCCACTTT
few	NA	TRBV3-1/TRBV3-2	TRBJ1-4	CASSPQTGRNEKLFF	TGTGCCAGCAGCCCCCAGACAGGTCGGAATGAAAAACTGTTTTTT
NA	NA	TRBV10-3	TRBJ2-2	CAISVEGYTGELFF	TGTGCCATCAGTGTCGAGGGCTACACCGGGGAGCTGTTTTTT
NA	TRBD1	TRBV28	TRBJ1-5	CASKLRGRDQPQHF	TGTGCCAGCAAACTTAGGGGGCGCGATCAGCCCCAGCATTTT
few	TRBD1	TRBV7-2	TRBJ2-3	CASSVQGGSTDTQYF	TGTGCCAGCAGCGTACAGGGGGGAAGCACAGATACGCAGTATTTT
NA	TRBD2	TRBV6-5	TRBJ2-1	CASRSGLADYNEQFF	TGTGCCAGCAGATCGGGACTAGCGGACTACAATGAGCAGTTCTTC
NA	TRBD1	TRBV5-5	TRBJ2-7	CASSTRQGRYEQYF	TGTGCCAGCAGCACCCGACAGGGGCGGTACGAGCAGTACTTC
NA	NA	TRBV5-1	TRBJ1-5	CASSLATGQPQHF	TGCGCCAGCAGCTTGGCCACCGGTCAGCCCCAGCATTTT
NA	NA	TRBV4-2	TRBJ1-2	CASSQDLTVSYGYTF	TGTGCCAGCAGCCAAGATCTTACGGTTAGCTATGGCTACACCTTC
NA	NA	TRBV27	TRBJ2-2	CASSLLDNPNTGELFF	TGTGCCAGCAGTTTATTGGACAACCCGAACACCGGGGAGCTGTTTTTT
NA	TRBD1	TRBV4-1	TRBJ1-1	CASSQVGQGNTEAFF	TGCGCCAGCAGCCAAGTCGGACAGGGAAACACTGAAGCTTTCTTT
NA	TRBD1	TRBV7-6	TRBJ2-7	CASSLAPPGRTGASNEQYF	TGTGCCAGCAGCTTAGCCCCTCCAGGTCGGACAGGGGCTTCTAACGAGCAGTACTTC
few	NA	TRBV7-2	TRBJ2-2	CASSYPDREVRSTGELFF	TGTGCCAGCAGCTACCCTGACAGAGAGGTGCGGAGCACCGGGGAGCTGTTTTTT
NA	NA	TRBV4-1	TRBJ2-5	CASSQAVSVQETQYF	TGCGCCAGCAGCCAAGCTGTGTCGGTTCAAGAGACCCAGTACTTC
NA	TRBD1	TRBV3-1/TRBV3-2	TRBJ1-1	CASSRGTGGITEAFF	TGTGCCAGCAGCCGGGGGACAGGAGGCATCACTGAAGCTTTCTTT
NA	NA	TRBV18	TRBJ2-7	CASSPYYEQYF	TGTGCCAGCTCACCCTATTACGAGCAGTACTTC
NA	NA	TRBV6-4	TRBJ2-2	CASSDSPGAYTGELFF	TGTGCCAGCAGTGACTCCCCAGGCGCGTACACCGGGGAGCTGTTTTTT
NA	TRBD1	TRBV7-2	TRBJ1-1	CASSPRTGEKAFF	TGTGCCAGCAGCCCAAGGACAGGGGAAAAAGCTTTCTTT
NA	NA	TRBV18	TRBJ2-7	CASSPQGTTYEQYF	TGTGCCAGCTCACCTCAGGGGACAACCTACGAGCAGTACTTC
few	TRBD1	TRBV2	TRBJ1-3	CASRDRTGGTGNTIYF	TGTGCCAGCAGGGATCGGACAGGGGGCACTGGAAACACCATATATTTT